This T cell receptor (beta chain) was recorded in a study of CD8+ T cells in alopecia areata. Overall study context: Severity scoring for treated patients was based on the percentage of affected scalp area.

Stated treatment: oral pan-JAK inhibitor, 5-10 mg twice daily. The germline V gene encodes CDR1 LNHNV and CDR2 YYDKDF (reference sequence). The CDR3 contains 16 residues. V dropped 3 bases and J dropped 9; count of bases not matched to a gene: 10. RNA extraction was followed by reverse transcription into cDNA, which acted as the sequencing template. Measured with immunoSEQ multiplex PCR; TCRdb has only the in-frame clones, and not every one. The table records approximately 210,000 clones, 60% of them present only once. This clone was detected a few times. Its antigen is currently unknown. Study results and limitations: Scalp clonality dropped significantly under tofacitinib, as did expanded CD8+ top-100 clones.

The chain uses TRBV15 and TRBJ2-1, with 11 bases matching TRBD2. The material sequenced was CD4+ T cells sorted from blood, taken at week 24, from a patient treated with tofacitinib. The clonotype comes from a human donor with alopecia areata. The CDR3, as DNA: TGTGCCACCAGCAGGGGTGGTAGCGGGGGGGCAAGTGAGCAGTTCTTC. The encoded protein is CATSRGGSGGASEQFF.